The 3 T cell receptor beta chains listed next were all sequenced from one sample in a study of technical replicates of blood from several donors. The assay was immunoSEQ multiplex PCR, and TCRdb's table has in-frame clones only and misses some. The sample holds about 94,000 clones; 95% are singletons and the top ten take around 0.22%. The sample taken for sequencing was T cells isolated from PBMCs. The receptors here all came from a human donor in good health.

The chain has TRBV10-3 and TRBJ2-1, with D uncertain. V lost 11 bases and J lost 0, with 17 bases in between. CDR1 and CDR2 (germline): ENHRY, SYGVKD. This CDR3 comprises 15 residues. The CDR3 DNA is TGTGCCTACGCGCCAGCGACGAGCTCCTACAATGAGCAGTTCTTC. Protein: CAYAPATSSYNEQFF.

This clone has a single count. The chain links TRBV2 to TRBJ2-1; the match to TRBD1 covers 10 bases. J lost 6 bases, V lost 6 bases, and 8 bases had no gene match. Germline CDR1 is SNHLY and CDR2 is FYNNEI. The CDR3 extends over 15 amino acids. This chain's CDR3 is CASRVDRGSANEQFF. The CDR3 nucleotides read TGTGCCAGCAGAGTGGACAGGGGGTCGGCCAATGAGCAGTTCTTC. Using reference TRBV2 and TRBJ2-1 for the parts outside the CDR3, the full variable domain is EPEVTQTPSHQVTQMGQEVILRCVPISNHLYFYWYRQILGQKVEFLVSFYNNEISEKSEIFDDQFSVERPDGSNFTLKIRSTKLEDSAMYFCASRVDRGSANEQFFGPGTRLTVL.

This chain connects TRBV19 to TRBJ1-2; D gene ambiguous. The CDR3 is 13 residues long. The ends were cut back, 7 bases at V and 4 bases at J, with 13 bases in the middle. Germline V gene data show CDR1 as LNHDA and CDR2 as SQIVND (reference sequence). The CDR3, as DNA: TGTGCCAGTACCGACGGGGTTGGCTATGGCTACACCTTC. This encodes CASTDGVGYGYTF.